The clone carrying this T cell receptor beta chain was found a few times. What it binds is unknown. The sample comes from a study of cytomegalovirus exposure and HLA in healthy donors. Primers: 60 Vbeta forward and 13 Jbeta reverse. TCRdb keeps only in-frame clones here, not all; method: immunoSEQ multiplex PCR. This sample has some 170,000 clones; over 60% occur once, and the top ten carry approximately 2.5%. This CDR3 has 14 residues. Trimming shortened V by 0 bases and J by 4 bases, and 10 bases separated the two germline ends. Looked up from germline, CDR1 is MNHNY and CDR2 is SVGAGI (reference sequence). Sampled while nominally healthy, donors likely had unrecorded immune exposures. Study-level results: The authors confirmed in vitro that a few CMV-associated chains were specific for CMV antigens. A further, later analysis showed that HLA-associated TCR beta chains (compared with equally common others) were more clonally expanded. Most CMV-associated TCR beta chains appeared HLA-restricted in a later analysis.

This chain links TRBV6-6 with TRBJ2-7; D may be TRBD2 (6 bases). The sequenced sample was PBMCs. This TCR was sampled from a woman in her twenties or thirties in good health and CMV-seronegative. The CDR3 sequence is CASSYSQGGYEQYF. CDR3 bases: TGTGCCAGCAGTTACTCTCAGGGAGGTTACGAGCAGTACTTC.